One TCR beta chain is described in this entry. As yet, its antigen is unknown. Method: immunoSEQ multiplex PCR; TCRdb's copy keeps in-frame clones and lacks some. The repertoire has approximately 31,000 clones, about 80% of them found once; the top ten carry 25% to 30%. The data were taken from a study of a mutant IDH1 vaccine in newly diagnosed glioma. Whole-study context: The sex distribution of treated patients was approximately 62% male and about 38% female, with a mean age of around 43 years.

CDR1 and CDR2 from the germline V gene are SGHTA and FQGNSA. V lost 2 bases, J lost 4 bases, and 8 bases lay in between. The CDR3 covers 13 residues. Regarding time point: week 47, end of study. Every single dose of the vaccine, 300 ug of mutant IDH1 20-mer peptide, came with topical imiquimod. This clonotype originated in a man aged 25 to 40 with glioma. The material sequenced was PBMCs, taken from a glioma patient whose treatment included an IDH1 peptide vaccine. The chain has TRBV7-2 and TRBJ2-5; the D is unclear. CDR3 sequence: CASSLFYRETQYF. The CDR3 DNA reads TGTGCCAGCAGCTTATTCTACCGAGAGACCCAGTACTTC.